This TCR beta chain came from a study of blood T cell repertoires in COVID-19. Study details: There were acute and convalescent COVID-19 samples, and they came from the United States, Italy and Spain. T cells, B-cell-depleted T cells, or PBMCs provided the cDNA or gDNA that served as material.

Trimming removed 1 base at V and 6 bases at J, with 10 bases between. Germline CDR1 SGHRS, CDR2 YFSETQ. The CDR3 runs 14 residues. Only in-frame clones appear in the TCRdb table, and some are missing; sequencing was by immunoSEQ multiplex PCR. The sample shows about 250,000 clones, over 90% of them seen only once. This chain joins TRBV5-1 and TRBJ1-4; a weak D match, TRBD1 (6 bases). The sequence was obtained from a man in his thirties or forties with COVID-19, enrolled during active disease. What was sequenced was peripheral blood. DNA of the CDR3: TGCGCCAGCAGCTTGACAGGGAATCATGAAAAACTGTTTTTT. Encoded protein: CASSLTGNHEKLFF. Full variable domain (rest looked up from reference TRBV5-1 and TRBJ1-4): KAGVTQTPRYLIKTRGQQVTLSCSPISGHRSVSWYQQTPGQGLQFLFEYFSETQRNKGNFPGRFSGRQFSNSRSEMNVSTLELGDSALYLCASSLTGNHEKLFFGSGTQLSVL.